These T cell receptor beta chains were read from a single sample in a study of radiation and T cells in renal cell carcinoma. TCRdb's copy holds only in-frame clones and misses some; the assay was immunoSEQ multiplex PCR. Here the sample spans 10,000 to 15,000 clones, around a third being singletons. The sample consisted of tumor tissue, taken from a patient whose treatment included radiotherapy and nephrectomy. These receptors were collected from a man aged 55 to 70 with renal cell carcinoma. The CDR3 runs from the conserved cysteine through the conserved F or W. The order of the fields is D gene, V gene, clone size, J gene, CDR3 protein, CDR3 DNA. The D gene is left open where the match is weak. Clone size is shown for a subset of rows, as once, few, many or a class of expanded clone.

NA	TRBV29-1	NA	TRBJ1-2	CSVIREAGGYTF	TGCAGCGTTATCCGGGAGGCCGGTGGCTACACCTTC
NA	TRBV6-5	few	TRBJ2-2	CASSSTGELFF	TGTGCCAGCAGTTCGACCGGGGAGCTGTTTTTT
NA	TRBV5-1	NA	TRBJ1-2	CASSLARGPQRNYGYTF	TGCGCCAGCAGCTTGGCCAGGGGCCCCCAGAGAAACTATGGCTACACCTTC
NA	TRBV20-1	NA	TRBJ1-5	CSASTGANQHF	TGCAGTGCTAGCACGGGGGCGAACCAGCATTTT
TRBD1	TRBV12-5	medium-sized	TRBJ1-1	CASGRTGGETEAFF	TGTGCTAGTGGCAGGACAGGCGGTGAAACTGAAGCTTTCTTT
NA	TRBV5-6	NA	TRBJ2-7	CASSSRVGEQYF	TGTGCCAGCAGCTCCAGGGTCGGCGAGCAGTACTTC
NA	TRBV18	few	TRBJ2-3	CASSPSTDTQYF	TGTGCCAGCTCGCCCTCAACAGATACGCAGTATTTT
NA	TRBV10-3	NA	TRBJ2-7	CAISEIGGIAYEQYF	TGTGCCATCAGTGAGATAGGGGGGATTGCCTACGAGCAGTACTTC
TRBD2	TRBV4-3	NA	TRBJ2-7	CASSQDLSGGGYEQYF	TGCGCCAGCAGCCAAGATCTAAGCGGGGGAGGCTACGAGCAGTACTTC
NA	TRBV5-6	NA	TRBJ2-1	CASSLYSGNNEQFF	TGTGCCAGCAGCTTGTATTCGGGGAACAATGAGCAGTTCTTC
TRBD2	TRBV11-2	NA	TRBJ2-5	CASSLVVGTSGRRETQYF	TGTGCCAGCAGCTTAGTGGTTGGGACTAGCGGGAGGCGAGAGACCCAGTACTTC
TRBD1	TRBV19	medium-sized	TRBJ1-5	CASKRTGYNQPQHF	TGTGCCAGTAAAAGGACAGGGTACAATCAGCCCCAGCATTTT
TRBD1	TRBV5-4	NA	TRBJ1-1	CASSFGQGMNTEAFF	TGTGCCAGCAGCTTCGGACAGGGAATGAACACTGAAGCTTTCTTT
TRBD2	TRBV29-1	many	TRBJ2-5	CSVVTSVGTETQYF	TGCAGCGTTGTTACTAGCGTGGGAACGGAGACCCAGTACTTC
NA	TRBV10-3	NA	TRBJ2-7	CAISVRVEYEQYF	TGTGCCATCAGCGTACGGGTCGAGTACGAGCAGTACTTC
TRBD2	TRBV5-1	medium-sized	TRBJ2-1	CASSFSGSIEQFF	TGCGCCAGCAGCTTCAGCGGGAGCATTGAGCAGTTCTTC
NA	TRBV30	few	TRBJ2-1	CAWTLGTYNEQFF	TGTGCCTGGACTCTGGGGACATACAATGAGCAGTTCTTC
NA	TRBV4-3	NA	TRBJ1-1	CASSPGPKGNAEAFF	TGCGCCAGCAGCCCGGGACCAAAGGGTAACGCTGAAGCTTTCTTT
NA	TRBV6-5	NA	TRBJ1-1	CASNGRSEAFF	TGTGCCAGCAACGGTCGGTCAGAAGCTTTCTTT
NA	TRBV9	NA	TRBJ2-1	CASSVSTGYNEQFF	TGTGCCAGCAGCGTGTCTACTGGCTACAATGAGCAGTTCTTC
TRBD2	TRBV5-4	few	TRBJ2-1	CASSWDYTRVDEQFF	TGTGCCAGCAGCTGGGACTATACCCGGGTGGATGAGCAGTTCTTC
NA	TRBV10-3	few	TRBJ2-1	CAISDGGNEQFF	TGTGCCATCAGTGATGGGGGCAATGAGCAGTTCTTC
NA	TRBV5-4	NA	TRBJ2-1	CASSVQDRRGQFF	TGTGCCAGCAGCGTGCAAGACCGTCGTGGGCAGTTCTTC
TRBD1	TRBV14	many	TRBJ1-1	CASSQGTGGVGAFF	TGTGCCAGCAGCCAAGGGACAGGTGGGGTGGGGGCTTTCTTT
NA	TRBV6-6	medium-sized	TRBJ1-4	CASSEIRDEKLFF	TGTGCCAGCAGCGAAATTAGGGATGAAAAACTGTTTTTT
NA	TRBV2	few	TRBJ1-1	CASSPAENTEAFF	TGTGCCAGCAGTCCGGCGGAGAACACTGAAGCTTTCTTT
NA	TRBV7-8	NA	TRBJ2-7	CASSLAAGGTSSYEQYF	TGTGCCAGCAGCTTAGCTGCAGGGGGGACCAGCTCCTACGAGCAGTACTTC